Listed below are T cell receptor beta chains from one sample, sequenced in a study of cytomegalovirus exposure and HLA in healthy donors. Sequencing used immunoSEQ multiplex PCR; TCRdb keeps in-frame clones, though not all of them. The sample carries about 120,000 clones, about 83% recorded once. Sequences were obtained from PBMCs. All receptors derive from a woman between 25 and 40 years old in good health and CMV-seronegative. Both conserved end residues are part of each CDR3. D genes are given only for firm matches. Clone size is given for some rows only: seen once, a few or many times, or a class if the clone is expanded.

>TRBV2|.|once|TRBJ1-2
TGTGCCAGCAGTGGTACAGGGAGTAGTGGCGGCTACACCTTC
CASSGTGSSGGYTF
>TRBV6-6|TRBD1|few|TRBJ1-4
TGTGCCAGCAGTTACGGACAGGGGTCTAATGAAAAACTGTTTTTT
CASSYGQGSNEKLFF
>TRBV19|.|.|TRBJ2-2
TGTGCCAGTGGGGTAGGAGGAACCGGGGAGCTGTTTTTT
CASGVGGTGELFF
>TRBV15|.|.|TRBJ2-7
TGTGCCACCAGCAGTACCGGCGGAGGAACATCCTACGAGCAGTACTTC
CATSSTGGGTSYEQYF
>TRBV7-3|.|.|TRBJ2-3
TGTGCCAGCAGCTTGGCGGCCGAAGGTACGCAGTATTTT
CASSLAAEGTQYF
>TRBV7-9|.|.|TRBJ2-2
TGTGCCAGCAGCACGCGCGGGACCGGGGAGCTGTTTTTT
CASSTRGTGELFF
>TRBV19|.|once|TRBJ2-5
TGTGCCAGTAGTATAAAGGGAGGAGAGACCCAGTACTTC
CASSIKGGETQYF
>TRBV19|.|many|TRBJ2-1
TGTGCCAGTAGTATGACCGCAGGTGGTTCCTACAATGAGCAGTTCTTC
CASSMTAGGSYNEQFF
>TRBV5-1|.|.|TRBJ1-2
TGCGCCAGCAGCTTGACAGCGGATAACTATGGCTACACCTTC
CASSLTADNYGYTF
>TRBV25-1|TRBD1|.|TRBJ2-7
TGTGCCAGCCGGGGGACAGGGGGTGTCTACGAGCAGTACTTC
CASRGTGGVYEQYF
>TRBV11-2|.|.|TRBJ1-1
TGTGCCAGCAGCTTCTTCCCGGGGGAGAACACTGAAGCTTTCTTT
CASSFFPGENTEAFF
>TRBV10-3|TRBD1|.|TRBJ1-1
TGTGCCATCAGACAGGGGGCTGAATTGACTGAAGCTTTCTTT
CAIRQGAELTEAFF
>TRBV11-2|TRBD2|.|TRBJ2-7
TGTGCCAGCAGCTTAGGGCTAGCGGGGTCCCAAGGGTACGCCTACGAGCAGTACTTC
CASSLGLAGSQGYAYEQYF
>TRBV11-3|.|.|TRBJ2-5
TGTGCCAGCAGCTCCACGGGGGTCTTGGAGACCCAGTACTTC
CASSSTGVLETQYF
>TRBV7-8|TRBD2|.|TRBJ2-7
TGTGCCAGCAGCTCTACTAGCGGCCAGAGCTCCTACGAGCAGTACTTC
CASSSTSGQSSYEQYF
>TRBV4-2|TRBD2|.|TRBJ2-7
TGTGCCAGCAGCCAAGAAAGCGGGGGGGACTACGAGCAGTACTTC
CASSQESGGDYEQYF
>TRBV10-3|TRBD1|.|TRBJ1-5
TGTGCCATCAGTGAGGCAGGGGGGAACCAGCCCCAGCATTTT
CAISEAGGNQPQHF
>TRBV27|.|few|TRBJ2-7
TGTGCCAGCAGTTTATTATCCGCGGTCACCGAGCAGTACTTC
CASSLLSAVTEQYF
>TRBV7-9|.|.|TRBJ2-3
TGTGCCAGCAGCTTAGCGCGCTCCACAGATACGCAGTATTTT
CASSLARSTDTQYF
>TRBV29-1|TRBD1|.|TRBJ2-7
TGCAGCGTTGGGGACAGGGCCCTCTACGAGCAGTACTTC
CSVGDRALYEQYF
>TRBV5-1|TRBD1|.|TRBJ1-4
TGCGCCAGCAGGGGACAGGATCGTAATGAAAAACTGTTTTTT
CASRGQDRNEKLFF
>TRBV18|TRBD2|.|TRBJ2-3
TGTGCCAGCTCACCATCCCGCGGGGGGCACTCAGATACGCAGTATTTT
CASSPSRGGHSDTQYF